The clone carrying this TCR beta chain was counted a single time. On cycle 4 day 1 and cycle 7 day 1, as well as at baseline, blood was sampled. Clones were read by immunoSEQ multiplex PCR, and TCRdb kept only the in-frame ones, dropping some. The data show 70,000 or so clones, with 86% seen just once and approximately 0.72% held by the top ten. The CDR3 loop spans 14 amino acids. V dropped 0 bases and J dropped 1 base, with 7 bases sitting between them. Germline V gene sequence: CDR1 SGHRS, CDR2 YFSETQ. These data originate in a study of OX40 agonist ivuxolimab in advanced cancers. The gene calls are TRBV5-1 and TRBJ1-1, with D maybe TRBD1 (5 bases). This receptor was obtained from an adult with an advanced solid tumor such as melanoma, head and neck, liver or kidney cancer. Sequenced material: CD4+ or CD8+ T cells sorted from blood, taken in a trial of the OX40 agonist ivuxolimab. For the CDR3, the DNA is TGCGCCAGCAGCTTGGAGGGGAGGAACACTGAAGCTTTCTTT. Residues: CASSLEGRNTEAFF.